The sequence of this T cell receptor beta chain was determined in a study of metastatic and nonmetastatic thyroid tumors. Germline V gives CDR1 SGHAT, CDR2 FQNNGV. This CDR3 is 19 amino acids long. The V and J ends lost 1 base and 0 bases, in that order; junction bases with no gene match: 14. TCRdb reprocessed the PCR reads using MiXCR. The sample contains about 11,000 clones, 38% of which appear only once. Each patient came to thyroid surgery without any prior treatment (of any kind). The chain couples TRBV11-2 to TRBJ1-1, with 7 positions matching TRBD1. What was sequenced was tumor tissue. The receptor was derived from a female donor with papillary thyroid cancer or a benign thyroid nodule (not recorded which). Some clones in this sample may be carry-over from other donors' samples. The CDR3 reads CASSLVMPGQRNLNTEAFF. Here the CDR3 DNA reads TGTGCCAGCAGCTTAGTGATGCCGGGACAGAGAAACCTGAACACTGAAGCTTTCTTT.